This T cell receptor (beta chain) was identified during a study of blood T cell repertoires in COVID-19. Overall study context: Collection of acute and convalescent COVID-19 samples took place in the United States, Italy and Spain. T cells, B-cell-depleted T cells, or PBMCs supplied cDNA or gDNA.

From germline, CDR1 is LNHDA and CDR2 SQIVND (reference sequence). Trimming removed 3 bases at V and 9 bases at J, with 6 bases between. This CDR3 region has 11 residues. Concerning this clone: This CDR3 is also generated by other DNA sequences in the sample.

How the authors handled the data: Reference gene primers were amplified, and this amplification served to estimate nucleated cell counts. Sequenced by immunoSEQ multiplex PCR; TCRdb stores in-frame clones only, minus some. That table gives V, J and clone size, and the DNA gave D and trimming. The sample includes under 170,000 clones, roughly 82% of them seen just once. This TCR derives from an older man with acute or convalescent COVID-19. The sample taken for sequencing was peripheral blood. The V call is TRBV19, the J call TRBJ1-5; D is unresolved. The CDR3 protein is CASSIPGPQHF. Written as DNA, the CDR3 is TGTGCCAGTAGTATCCCCGGGCCCCAGCATTTT.